The 9 T cell receptor beta chains below come from one sample, sequenced in a study of T-cell memory formation after mild COVID-19. TCRdb re-called the 5' RACE reads through MiXCR, storing one row per CDR3 protein. The profile covers 530,000 or so distinct CDR3 sequences, with about 18% appearing a single time and 8.1% taken by the ten largest. Sequencing was done on a sample of PBMCs or a T cell subset sorted from them (not recorded which). The origin of the receptors is an adult woman who had mild COVID-19 (a few samples of this study predate the infection). Cell type and time point are not known.

This clonotype occurred a few times. The J gene is TRBJ2-1, the V gene TRBV15; 9 bases fit TRBD1. This CDR3 is built from 17 residues. J gave up 4 bases and V 1 base, and 8 bases lay outside the gene matches. CDR1 LNHNV and CDR2 YYDKDF come from the germline V gene (reference sequence). The CDR3 protein is CATSRAAPGQGYNEQFF. The CDR3 DNA reads TGTGCCACCAGCAGAGCCGCCCCGGGACAGGGTTACAATGAGCAGTTCTTC. The variable domain in full, with the rest retrieved from reference TRBV15 and TRBJ2-1, is DAMVIQNPRYQVTQFGKPVTLSCSQTLNHNVMYWYQQKSSQAPKLLFHYYDKDFNNEADTPDNFQSRRPNTSFCFLDIRSPGLGDTAMYLCATSRAAPGQGYNEQFFGPGTRLTVL.

This clonotype was seen a few times. The CDR3 sequence: CASSHRRKSSYNEQFF. DNA for the CDR3: TGTGCCAGCAGTCACCGGCGTAAGAGCTCCTACAATGAGCAGTTCTTC. The rearrangement joins TRBV12-3 or TRBV12-4 to TRBJ2-1; D unresolved. V shed 5 bases and J shed 0 bases, with 14 bases lying between them. The CDR3 extends over 16 amino acids.

The chain combines TRBV5-1 with TRBJ2-1; TRBD2 aligns across 8 bases. V gave up 0 bases and J gave up 0 bases; unmatched junction bases: 8. Per germline, CDR1 SGHRS and CDR2 YFSETQ. The CDR3 contains 18 residues. The CDR3 here is CASSLGTSGAYSYNEQFF. CDR3 DNA sequence: TGCGCCAGCAGCTTGGGAACTAGCGGCGCCTACTCCTACAATGAGCAGTTCTTC.

The chain recombines TRBV3-1 with TRBJ2-1; D gene ambiguous. Trimming removed 2 bases from V and 6 bases from J, with 11 bases in between. The germline CDR1 and CDR2 sequences are LGHDT and YNNKEL (reference sequence). The CDR3 length is 14 residues. CDR3: CASSQPGPVNEQFF. CDR3 DNA sequence: TGTGCCAGCAGCCAACCCGGCCCGGTCAATGAGCAGTTCTTC.

This clonotype was found a few times. The CDR3 DNA reads as TGTGCCAGCAGTGACTCGACAGGAAATGAGCAGTTCTTC. Translated, it gives CASSDSTGNEQFF. The J gene is TRBJ2-1, the V gene TRBV6-4, with D possibly matching TRBD1 (6 bases). Germline assignment: CDR1 MRHNA and CDR2 SNTAGT. This CDR3 region has 13 residues. Trimming cost V 0 bases and J 7 bases, with 7 bases left between them.

The rearrangement joins TRBV7-9 to TRBJ1-1; D gene ambiguous. The germline V gene encodes CDR1 SEHNR and CDR2 FQNEAQ (reference sequence). This CDR3 region has 11 residues. Trimming left V 6 bases short and J 5 bases short, with 7 bases between. The CDR3 DNA reads TGTGCCAGCAGGGCGGCTACTGAAGCTTTCTTT. This codes for CASRAATEAFF.

This clonotype was counted a few times. The rearrangement joins TRBV12-3 or TRBV12-4 to TRBJ1-2; no clear D. This CDR3 has 17 residues. V lost 3 bases to trimming and J lost 7 bases, with 24 bases between them. CDR3 protein: CASSFSGEVPGLGGYTF. The CDR3 nucleotides are TGTGCCAGCAGTTTTTCTGGCGAAGTCCCCGGGCTTGGTGGCTACACCTTC.

V and J are TRBV6-6 and TRBJ2-1; D call uncertain. Germline lookup yields CDR1 MNHNY and CDR2 SVGAGI (reference sequence). The length of the CDR3 is 13 residues. V was pared by 5 bases and J by 4 bases, with 9 bases between. CDR3 DNA sequence: TGTGCCAGCAGTCGACTCCCTTACAATGAGCAGTTCTTC. This encodes CASSRLPYNEQFF.

This clonotype was seen many times. The chain carries TRBV5-1 and TRBJ2-3, with D maybe TRBD2 (6 bases). V was shortened by 4 bases and J by 1 base, with 16 bases between the two germline ends. This CDR3 has 16 amino acids. Germline V gene data show CDR1 as SGHRS and CDR2 as YFSETQ. The CDR3 DNA follows: TGCGCCAGCAGCAAGTCGGTAGCGGCCCGCACAGATACGCAGTATTTT. Translated, it gives CASSKSVAARTDTQYF.